This T cell receptor (beta chain) originates from a study of shared clonotypes between healthy human individuals. Across the study: Those who served as donors were two women and a few men between the ages of 18 and 49.

Deep was the level at which the assay was run. The repertoire was sequenced with immunoSEQ multiplex PCR; TCRdb's copy has only in-frame clones and lacks some. The sample includes a few million clones, roughly 93% of them seen just once. Deletions cut 1 base from V and 13 bases from J, with 17 bases between. The length of the CDR3 is 14 residues. The germline CDR1 and CDR2 sequences are SGHAT and FQDESV (reference sequence). Both subsets, CD45RA+ naive and CD45RA-negative memory, were split from the CD4+ cells. This TCR was sampled from a man younger than 30 in good health. Some clones in this sample may be carry-over from other donors' samples. The rearrangement uses TRBV11-1 and TRBJ2-1; weak D call: TRBD1 (5 bases). The sample comprised naive CD4+ T cells from PBMCs. Subset described: CD45RA+ positively selected. CDR3 DNA sequence: TGTGCCAGCAGCTTAGAGTATCCTGGGGCGTTACAGTTCTTC. Translating it yields CASSLEYPGALQFF.